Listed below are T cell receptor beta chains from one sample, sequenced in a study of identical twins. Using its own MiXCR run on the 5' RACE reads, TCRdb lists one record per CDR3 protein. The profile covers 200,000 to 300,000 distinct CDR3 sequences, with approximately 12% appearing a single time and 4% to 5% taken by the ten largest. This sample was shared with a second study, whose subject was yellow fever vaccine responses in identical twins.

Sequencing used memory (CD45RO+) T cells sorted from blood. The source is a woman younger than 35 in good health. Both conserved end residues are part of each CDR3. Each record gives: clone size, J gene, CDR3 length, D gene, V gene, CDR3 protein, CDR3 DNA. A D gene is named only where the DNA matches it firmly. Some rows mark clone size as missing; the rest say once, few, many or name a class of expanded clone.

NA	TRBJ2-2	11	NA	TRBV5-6	CASRRNGELFF	TGTGCCAGCAGAAGGAACGGGGAGCTGTTTTTT
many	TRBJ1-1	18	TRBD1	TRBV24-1	CATSDGRGGGARNTEAFF	TGTGCCACCAGTGATGGTCGAGGAGGGGGCGCAAGGAACACTGAAGCTTTCTTT
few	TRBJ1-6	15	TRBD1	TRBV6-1	CASSTGQTYNSPLHF	TGTGCCAGCAGTACGGGACAGACCTATAATTCACCCCTCCACTTT
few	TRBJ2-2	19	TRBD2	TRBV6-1	CASSPPASGANTNTGELFF	TGTGCCAGCAGCCCCCCGGCTAGCGGGGCGAATACGAACACCGGGGAGCTGTTTTTT
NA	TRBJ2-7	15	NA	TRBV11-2	CASSSRGRFSYEQYF	TGTGCCAGCAGCTCCAGGGGTCGTTTCTCCTACGAGCAGTACTTC
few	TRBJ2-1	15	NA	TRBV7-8	CASSFDRRARDEQFF	TGTGCCAGCAGCTTTGATCGCCGGGCACGGGATGAGCAGTTCTTC
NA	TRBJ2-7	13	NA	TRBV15	CATSRDMGAQQYF	TGTGCCACCAGCAGAGATATGGGGGCCCAGCAGTACTTC
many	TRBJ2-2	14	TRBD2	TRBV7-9	CASSSSGNTGELFF	TGTGCCAGCAGCTCTAGCGGGAACACCGGGGAGCTGTTTTTT
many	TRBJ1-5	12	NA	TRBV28	CASSKPGRAGHF	TGTGCCAGCAGCAAACCGGGTCGGGCGGGGCATTTT
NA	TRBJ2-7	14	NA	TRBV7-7	CASSLYLDSYEQYF	TGTGCTAGCAGCTTGTACCTCGACTCCTACGAGCAGTACTTC
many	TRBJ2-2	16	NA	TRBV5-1	CASSTSDRTNTGELFF	TGCGCCAGCAGCACCTCCGACAGAACGAACACCGGGGAGCTGTTTTTT
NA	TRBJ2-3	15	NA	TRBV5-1	CASSGQGRGTDTQYF	TGCGCCAGCAGCGGGCAGGGTCGTGGCACAGATACGCAGTATTTT
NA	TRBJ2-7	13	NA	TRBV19	CASSVQGWYEQYF	TGTGCCAGTAGCGTCCAGGGTTGGTACGAGCAGTACTTC
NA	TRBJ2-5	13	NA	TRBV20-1	CSARLGLGETQYF	TGCAGTGCTAGACTGGGCCTCGGGGAGACCCAGTACTTC
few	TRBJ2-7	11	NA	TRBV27	CASSQYREQYF	TGTGCCAGCAGCCAATACCGCGAGCAGTACTTC
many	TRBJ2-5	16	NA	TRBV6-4	CAINLPGLHLQETQYF	TGTGCCATCAATCTTCCGGGACTCCACCTCCAAGAGACCCAGTACTTC
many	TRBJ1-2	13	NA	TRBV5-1	CASSLALDYGYTF	TGCGCCAGCAGCTTGGCCCTTGATTATGGCTACACCTTC
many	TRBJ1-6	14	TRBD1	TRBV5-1	CASRSGTDNSPLHF	TGCGCCAGCCGGTCCGGGACAGATAATTCACCCCTCCACTTT
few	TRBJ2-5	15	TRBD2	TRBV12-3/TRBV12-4	CASSPLAGVQETQYF	TGTGCCAGCAGCCCTCTAGCGGGGGTTCAAGAGACCCAGTACTTC
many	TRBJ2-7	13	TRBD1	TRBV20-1	CSVNRDRVYEQYF	TGCAGTGTTAACCGGGACAGGGTCTACGAGCAGTACTTC
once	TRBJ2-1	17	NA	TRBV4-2	CASSPSWGGDIYNEKFF	TGTGCCAGCAGCCCTTCGTGGGGGGGCGACATCTACAATGAGAAGTTCTTC
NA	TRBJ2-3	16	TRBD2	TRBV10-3	CAISRIYAGDTDTQYF	TGTGCCATCAGCCGAATTTATGCGGGGGACACAGATACGCAGTATTTT
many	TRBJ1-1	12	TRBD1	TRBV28	CASRSTGGRAFF	TGTGCCAGCCGTTCAACAGGGGGGCGAGCTTTCTTT
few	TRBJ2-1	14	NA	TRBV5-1	CASSFQQGINEQFF	TGCGCCAGCAGCTTTCAACAGGGTATCAATGAGCAGTTCTTC
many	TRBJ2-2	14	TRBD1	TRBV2	CASKGQGYTGELFF	TGTGCCAGCAAGGGACAGGGATACACCGGGGAGCTGTTTTTT
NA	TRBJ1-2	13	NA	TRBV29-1	CSVDGGTGYGYTF	TGCAGCGTTGATGGGGGAACAGGATATGGCTACACCTTC
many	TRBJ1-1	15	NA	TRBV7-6	CASSPPLQAGTEAFF	TGTGCCAGCAGCCCCCCCCTACAGGCAGGGACTGAAGCTTTCTTT
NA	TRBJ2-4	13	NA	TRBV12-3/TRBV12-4	CASSFQGRNIQYF	TGTGCCAGCAGTTTTCAGGGCAGGAACATTCAGTACTTC
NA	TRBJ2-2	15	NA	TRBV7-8	CASSLSGGVAGELFF	TGTGCCAGCAGCTTAAGCGGTGGGGTGGCCGGGGAGCTGTTTTTT
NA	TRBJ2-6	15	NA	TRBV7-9	CASTKGGLGANVLTF	TGTGCCAGCACCAAGGGGGGGCTAGGGGCCAACGTCCTGACTTTC
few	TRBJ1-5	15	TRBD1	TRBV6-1	CASSAGQTSNQPQHF	TGTGCCAGCAGTGCGGGACAGACTAGCAATCAGCCCCAGCATTTT
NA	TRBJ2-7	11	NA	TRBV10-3	CAISDGYEQYF	TGTGCCATCAGTGACGGGTACGAGCAGTACTTC
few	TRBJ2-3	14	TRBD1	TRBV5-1	CASSPRTGQDTQYF	TGCGCCAGCAGCCCTAGGACAGGTCAAGATACGCAGTATTTT
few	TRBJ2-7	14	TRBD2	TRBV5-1	CASGTSGGQMEQYF	TGCGCCAGCGGGACTAGCGGGGGACAGATGGAGCAGTACTTC
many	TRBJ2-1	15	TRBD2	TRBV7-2	CASSLDTGGANEQFF	TGTGCCAGCAGCTTAGATACCGGGGGGGCCAATGAGCAGTTCTTC
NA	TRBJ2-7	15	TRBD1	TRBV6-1	CASSPRTGVTYEQYF	TGTGCCAGCAGTCCCCGGACAGGGGTAACCTACGAGCAGTACTTC
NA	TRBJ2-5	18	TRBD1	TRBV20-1	CSAEKHPVDRGHQETQYF	TGCAGTGCTGAGAAGCACCCGGTGGACAGGGGCCACCAAGAGACCCAGTACTTC
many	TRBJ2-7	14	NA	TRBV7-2	CASSLDEVLREQYF	TGTGCCAGCAGCTTAGATGAGGTTCTACGGGAGCAGTACTTC